Given below is one T cell receptor (beta chain) in context. No antigen is known for it. The CDR3 length is 19 residues. The germline CDR1 and CDR2 sequences are SGHVS and FNYEAQ. Trimming took off 2 bases at V and 4 bases at J, with 23 bases between the two ends. The data derive from a study of T-cell memory formation after mild COVID-19. Study context: TCR clusters largely stayed donor specific. Broader study findings: Balance between CD4 and CD8 was seen in clones contracting day 15 to 85, and a CD4+ lean was seen in later expanders.

MiXCR was run by TCRdb on the 5' RACE reads, yielding one entry per CDR3 protein. This sample has hundreds of thousands of distinct CDR3 sequences; around 27% occur once, and the top ten carry approximately 12%. Source material: PBMCs or a T cell subset sorted from them (not recorded which). The receptor comes from an adult woman who had mild COVID-19 (a few samples of this study predate the infection). Cell type and time point are not known. This sequence joins TRBV7-6 and TRBJ2-2, with D possibly matching TRBD2 (6 bases). The CDR3 DNA is TGTGCCAGCAGCTTATATTACTCCCCGGAGGGCCAGGGCACCGGGGAGCTGTTTTTT. Amino acid sequence: CASSLYYSPEGQGTGELFF.